The 17 T cell receptor beta chains reported below all come from one sample, sequenced in a study of OX40 agonist ivuxolimab in advanced cancers. Using immunoSEQ multiplex PCR, the repertoire was profiled, and TCRdb retains in-frame clones only, with some absent. Of around 75,000 clones listed, roughly 86% are singletons. Source: CD4+ or CD8+ T cells sorted from blood, taken in a trial of the OX40 agonist ivuxolimab. These receptors came from an adult with an advanced solid tumor such as melanoma, head and neck, liver or kidney cancer.

V usage is TRBV6-5 and J usage is TRBJ1-3, with D maybe TRBD1 (5 bases). V lost 6 bases and J 0 bases, leaving 9 bases between the germline ends. Germline V gene lookup returns CDR1 MNHEY and CDR2 SVGAGI. The CDR3 has 14 amino acids. Here the CDR3 DNA reads TGTGCCAGCAGGCTGACAGACTCTGGAAACACCATATATTTT. Encoded protein: CASRLTDSGNTIYF.

The V call is TRBV19, the J call TRBJ2-5, with D perhaps matching TRBD1 (6 bases). From germline, CDR1 is LNHDA and CDR2 SQIVND (reference sequence). V lost 3 bases to trimming and J lost 4 bases, with 15 bases between them. CDR3 length equals 15 residues. The CDR3 reads CASSILSGTRETQYF. The DNA for the CDR3 is TGTGCCAGTAGTATTCTATCAGGGACAAGAGAGACCCAGTACTTC.

The chain uses TRBV5-4 and TRBJ2-6; D is perhaps TRBD1 (5 bases). The CDR3 consists of 15 residues. V was pared by 4 bases and J by 0 bases, with 8 bases between. The germline V gene encodes CDR1 SGHNT and CDR2 YYREEE (reference sequence). DNA for the CDR3: TGTGCCAGCAGCGCAGACAGCTCTGGGGCCAACGTCCTGACTTTC. Translating gives CASSADSSGANVLTF.

The rearrangement links TRBV5-1 to TRBJ2-6; the D gene is possibly TRBD2 (5 bases). The CDR3 loop spans 16 amino acids. The germline CDR1 and CDR2 sequences are SGHRS and YFSETQ. The V and J ends lost 4 bases and 4 bases respectively, with 15 bases between them. CDR3 bases: TGCGCCAGCAGCAATCCGGGGTACGAGGGGGCCAACGTCCTGACTTTC. Its translation is CASSNPGYEGANVLTF.

This chain connects TRBV10-3 to TRBJ2-5; 9 bases are a match to TRBD1. The CDR3 contains 15 residues. Germline CDR1 is ENHRY and CDR2 is SYGVKD. J lost 5 bases, V lost 8 bases, and 12 bases had no gene match. CDR3 loop: CAIGGQGYRGETQYF. CDR3 nucleotide sequence: TGTGCCATCGGGGGACAGGGATATAGAGGGGAGACCCAGTACTTC.

This chain joins TRBV5-6 and TRBJ2-3; 8 positions match TRBD2. Trimming removed 2 bases from V and 0 bases from J; junction bases left unmatched: 2. The CDR3 consists of 15 residues. CDR1 and CDR2 from the germline V gene are SGHDT and YYEEEE. CDR3 residues: CASSFGLASTDTQYF. The CDR3 coding sequence is TGTGCCAGCAGCTTCGGACTAGCTAGCACAGATACGCAGTATTTT.

On this clone: The same CDR3 can be traced to other DNA sequences in this sample. The chain joins TRBV5-4 to TRBJ1-1; D is perhaps TRBD1 (5 bases). Germline CDR1 and CDR2: SGHNT and YYREEE (reference sequence). V was cut by 0 bases and J by 8 bases, with 11 bases left in between. This CDR3 region has 13 residues. The CDR3 DNA is TGTGCCAGCAGCTTGGAGGGGTTTTCCGAAGCTTTCTTT. Translated, it gives CASSLEGFSEAFF.

The chain joins TRBV5-5 to TRBJ2-7, with D perhaps TRBD1 (5 bases). The CDR3 extends over 15 amino acids. In germline, CDR1 is SGHKS, CDR2 YYEKEE (reference sequence). The V end was cut by 2 bases, the J end by 6 bases, with 18 bases between. DNA for the CDR3: TGTGCCAGCAGCTTCCAGGGTCAGGGCGGCCGCGAGCAGTACTTC. This gives the protein CASSFQGQGGREQYF.

The chain recombines TRBV5-1 with TRBJ2-5; 7 bases agree with TRBD1. The CDR3 contains 15 residues. Per germline, CDR1 SGHRS and CDR2 YFSETQ. Trimming at V came to 2 bases and at J to 5 bases, leaving 9 bases not matched to a gene. CDR3 nucleotides: TGCGCCAGCAGCTTTTACACAGGGGTGGGGGAGACCCAGTACTTC. Amino acid sequence: CASSFYTGVGETQYF. The whole variable domain, remainder taken from reference TRBV5-1 and TRBJ2-5, is KAGVTQTPRYLIKTRGQQVTLSCSPISGHRSVSWYQQTPGQGLQFLFEYFSETQRNKGNFPGRFSGRQFSNSRSEMNVSTLELGDSALYLCASSFYTGVGETQYFGPGTRLLVL.

This chain links TRBV10-1 with TRBJ2-1; 7 bases align to TRBD1. The CDR3 covers 14 residues. Germline lookup yields CDR1 WNHNN and CDR2 SYGVQD (reference sequence). V lost 6 bases, J lost 4 bases, and 6 bases stayed unmatched. The DNA for the CDR3 is TGCGCCAGCAGCCGAGGGACAGCTTACAATGAGCAGTTCTTC. Translating gives CASSRGTAYNEQFF.

The chain combines TRBV5-4 with TRBJ2-7; TRBD2 might be the D (7 bases). CDR1 and CDR2 (germline): SGHNT, YYREEE (reference sequence). V shed 4 bases and J shed 2 bases, with 16 bases lying between them. CDR3 size: 15 residues. The CDR3 here is CASSGGAGSTYEQYF. CDR3 DNA sequence: TGTGCCAGCAGCGGGGGGGCGGGATCGACCTACGAGCAGTACTTC.

The CDR3 bases are TGCGCCAGCCTTCTCACGGGGCAGGGATACAATGAGCAGTTCTTC. This encodes CASLLTGQGYNEQFF. The chain couples TRBV5-1 to TRBJ2-1, with D perhaps matching TRBD1 or TRBD2 (5 bases each). The germline V gene encodes CDR1 SGHRS and CDR2 YFSETQ. This CDR3 has 15 amino acids. Trimming pared 7 bases from V and 4 bases from J, leaving 18 bases between. The complete variable domain, with remaining parts taken from reference TRBV5-1 and TRBJ2-1, reads KAGVTQTPRYLIKTRGQQVTLSCSPISGHRSVSWYQQTPGQGLQFLFEYFSETQRNKGNFPGRFSGRQFSNSRSEMNVSTLELGDSALYLCASLLTGQGYNEQFFGPGTRLTVL.

This clone has a handful of counts. The chain combines TRBV6-1 with TRBJ1-2, with 9 bases lining up with TRBD1. V trimming: 3 bases; J trimming: 4 bases; junction bases outside the gene matches: 3. CDR3 length: 14 residues. Germline V gives CDR1 MNHNS, CDR2 SASEGT. CDR3 amino acids: CASSEGQGVYGYTF. The CDR3 DNA sequence: TGTGCCAGCAGTGAGGGACAGGGCGTCTATGGCTACACCTTC.

The count of this clone is one. This chain uses TRBV6-6 with TRBJ1-1; D unclear. The CDR3 spans 13 residues. CDR1 MNHNY and CDR2 SVGAGI come from the germline V gene (reference sequence). V was shortened by 3 bases and J by 0 bases, with 5 bases between the two germline ends. The CDR3 region is CASSYGMNTEAFF. CDR3 nucleotide sequence: TGTGCCAGCAGTTATGGCATGAACACTGAAGCTTTCTTT.

The V gene is TRBV2, the J gene TRBJ1-5, with D hard to call. Trimming took off 2 bases at V and 0 bases at J, with 8 bases between the two ends. The CDR3 contains 15 residues. The germline CDR1 and CDR2 sequences are SNHLY and FYNNEI. The CDR3 DNA is TGTGCCAGCAGTGAAAGGGAACTTAGCAATCAGCCCCAGCATTTT. Its protein product is CASSERELSNQPQHF.

In regard to this clone: The sample carries other DNA sequences with the same CDR3. This chain joins TRBV18 and TRBJ2-7, with D possibly matching TRBD1 (5 bases). The CDR3 covers 13 residues. The germline V gene encodes CDR1 KGHSH and CDR2 LQKENI. Trimming shortened V by 3 bases and J by 2 bases, and 8 bases separated the two germline ends. The CDR3 sequence is CASSPTGTYEQYF. The CDR3 nucleotides read TGTGCCAGCTCACCCACAGGTACCTACGAGCAGTACTTC. Filled out from reference TRBV18 and TRBJ2-7, the complete variable domain reads NAGVMQNPRHLVRRRGQEARLRCSPMKGHSHVYWYRQLPEEGLKFMVYLQKENIIDESGMPKERFSAEFPKEGPSILRIQQVVRGDSAAYFCASSPTGTYEQYFGPGTRLTVT.

V is TRBV5-1 and J is TRBJ2-1; 10 bases are a match to TRBD2. Germline V gene lookup returns CDR1 SGHRS and CDR2 YFSETQ. V lost 4 bases, J lost 10 bases, and 14 bases stayed unmatched. The CDR3 consists of 16 residues. The CDR3 reads CASSPAVAGGEEEQFF. CDR3 DNA: TGCGCCAGCAGCCCGGCGGTAGCGGGAGGAGAGGAGGAGCAGTTCTTC.